A selection of T cell receptor beta chains follows, all from one sample in a study of Graves' ophthalmopathy and Graves' hyperthyroidism. TCRdb called the multiplex PCR reads again in MiXCR, with one record for every CDR3 protein. The data hold 620,000 or so distinct CDR3 sequences, with 22% observed a single time. Sequencing was carried out using peripheral blood. Receptors originate from a woman under 30 with stable Graves' hyperthyroidism. Some clones in this sample may be carry-over from other donors' samples. The CDR3 runs from the conserved cysteine through the conserved F or W. A D gene is named only where the DNA matches it firmly. Only part of the rows carry a size: once, few, many, or a class if the clone is expanded.

j_gene	v_gene	d_gene	abundance	len	CDR3aa	CDR3nt
TRBJ2-7	TRBV28	.	few	11	CGTGFTYEQYF	TGTGGTACAGGATTCACCTACGAGCAGTACTTC
TRBJ1-6	TRBV20-1	.	many	14	CSASALLEDSPLHF	TGCAGTGCGAGCGCCTTATTGGAGGATTCACCCCTCCACTTT
TRBJ1-2	TRBV12-3/TRBV12-4	TRBD1	many	12	CASREQGGGYTF	TGTGCCAGCAGAGAACAGGGGGGCGGCTACACCTTC
TRBJ1-2	TRBV7-9	.	many	12	CASSQDDYGYTF	TGTGCCAGCAGCCAAGATGACTATGGCTACACCTTC
TRBJ1-1	TRBV20-1	TRBD1	many	12	CSAATGGSEAFF	TGCAGTGCCGCGACAGGGGGGTCTGAAGCTTTCTTT
TRBJ2-5	TRBV6-1	.	.	14	CASWPLGVRETQYF	TGTGCCAGCTGGCCTCTGGGGGTCCGGGAGACCCAGTACTTC
TRBJ2-2	TRBV28	.	.	13	CAGGGHPSGELFF	TGTGCCGGCGGGGGCCATCCCTCCGGGGAGCTGTTTTTT
TRBJ2-5	TRBV3-1	TRBD1	many	15	CASSQEPDRDETQYF	TGTGCCAGCAGCCAAGAACCGGACAGGGATGAGACCCAGTACTTC
TRBJ1-1	TRBV6-5	TRBD1	.	14	CASRFRGLNTEAFF	TGTGCCAGCAGATTCAGGGGGCTGAACACTGAAGCTTTCTTT
TRBJ2-2	TRBV7-8	.	.	16	CASSPPRTANTGELFF	TGTGCCAGCAGCCCACCCCGGACGGCGAACACCGGGGAGCTGTTTTTT
TRBJ1-2	TRBV19	.	.	14	CASSIYGPQVGYTF	TGTGCCAGTAGTATCTACGGGCCCCAGGTTGGCTACACCTTC
TRBJ2-5	TRBV2	TRBD1	few	15	CASRIGTGGGETQYF	TGTGCCAGCAGAATCGGGACAGGGGGCGGAGAGACCCAGTACTTC
TRBJ2-3	TRBV6-2/TRBV6-3	TRBD2	many	16	CASSFGLAGSTDTQYF	TGTGCCAGCAGTTTTGGACTAGCGGGGAGCACAGATACGCAGTATTTT
TRBJ1-3	TRBV12-3/TRBV12-4	.	many	14	CASSLVLGRNTIYF	TGTGCCAGCAGCCTAGTGCTGGGAAGAAACACCATATATTTT
TRBJ2-2	TRBV11-2	TRBD1	many	17	CASSFTGTGRNTGELFF	TGTGCCAGCAGCTTCACCGGGACAGGGAGGAACACCGGGGAGCTGTTTTTT
TRBJ2-2	TRBV6-1	.	.	14	CASSETFRAGELFF	TGTGCCAGCAGTGAAACGTTCAGGGCCGGGGAGCTGTTTTTT
TRBJ1-5	TRBV9	.	.	13	CASSQWGGQPQHF	TGTGCCAGCAGCCAGTGGGGTGGTCAGCCCCAGCATTTT
TRBJ2-5	TRBV7-2	.	.	15	CASSFGGRGQETQYF	TGTGCCAGCAGCTTTGGTGGTCGAGGTCAAGAGACCCAGTACTTC
TRBJ1-1	TRBV28	.	many	16	CASSSLTGIGNTEAFF	TGTGCCAGCAGTTCACTAACAGGGATCGGGAACACTGAAGCTTTCTTT
TRBJ1-5	TRBV5-1	.	many	15	CASSFQGDSNQPQHF	TGCGCCAGCAGCTTCCAGGGCGACAGCAATCAGCCCCAGCATTTT
TRBJ1-5	TRBV6-1	.	many	15	CASTNEAYSNQPQHF	TGTGCCAGCACCAACGAGGCGTATAGCAATCAGCCCCAGCATTTT
TRBJ2-7	TRBV11-2	.	many	14	CASSLGGSQYEQYF	TGTGCCAGCAGCTTAGGAGGGTCACAGTACGAGCAGTACTTC
TRBJ1-2	TRBV29-1	.	.	18	CSVDVPGWDTLLSIGYTF	TGCAGCGTTGATGTACCCGGTTGGGACACTCTCCTTAGTATCGGCTACACCTTC
TRBJ1-5	TRBV12-3/TRBV12-4	TRBD1	many	15	CASRTMDRADQPQHF	TGTGCCAGCAGGACAATGGACAGGGCTGATCAGCCCCAGCATTTT
TRBJ1-6	TRBV18	.	few	14	CASSPSLGNSPLHF	TGTGCCAGCTCACCCTCCTTGGGGAATTCACCCCTCCACTTT
TRBJ1-1	TRBV28	TRBD1	many	13	CASRETGDTEAFF	TGTGCCAGCAGGGAGACAGGGGACACTGAAGCTTTCTTT
TRBJ1-2	TRBV12-3/TRBV12-4	TRBD1	.	15	CASSSKSGQLYGYTF	TGTGCCAGCAGTTCTAAATCGGGACAGCTCTATGGCTACACCTTC
TRBJ2-5	TRBV7-2	TRBD2	few	14	CAAAGGGASGTQYF	TGTGCCGCCGCCGGCGGGGGGGCGAGTGGGACCCAGTACTTC
TRBJ2-7	TRBV15	.	.	15	CATSSQGRGSYEQYF	TGTGCCACCAGCTCCCAAGGCAGAGGATCATACGAGCAGTACTTC
TRBJ2-7	TRBV4-1	.	.	14	CASSQRDGDDEQYF	TGCGCCAGCAGCCAGCGGGATGGGGACGACGAGCAGTACTTC
TRBJ2-7	TRBV20-1	TRBD2	.	13	CSAYPGLASEQYF	TGCAGTGCTTACCCGGGACTAGCCTCCGAGCAGTACTTC
TRBJ1-2	TRBV6-5	TRBD1	many	17	CASSYLRTGGLAYGYTF	TGTGCCAGCAGTTACTTGAGGACAGGGGGCCTGGCCTATGGCTACACCTTC
TRBJ2-2	TRBV29-1	TRBD2	few	14	CSVDDSGGAGELFF	TGCAGCGTTGATGATAGCGGGGGGGCCGGGGAGCTGTTTTTT
TRBJ1-2	TRBV12-3/TRBV12-4	.	.	15	CASSLFREGNYGYTF	TGTGCCAGCAGTTTATTCAGGGAAGGAAACTATGGCTACACCTTC
TRBJ1-1	TRBV20-1	TRBD1	many	15	CSARDWNRGNTEAFF	TGCAGTGCTAGAGATTGGAACAGGGGGAATACTGAAGCTTTCTTT
TRBJ2-5	TRBV7-2	.	.	12	CASSQATETQYF	TGTGCCAGCAGCCAGGCGACCGAGACCCAGTACTTC
TRBJ1-5	TRBV7-2	.	many	15	CASSLGVGRNQPQHF	TGTGCCAGCAGCTTAGGTGTTGGCCGCAATCAGCCCCAGCATTTT
TRBJ2-7	TRBV7-8	TRBD1	many	15	CASSTGALSSYEQYF	TGTGCCAGCAGCACAGGGGCGCTGAGCTCCTACGAGCAGTACTTC
TRBJ1-2	TRBV20-1	.	many	12	CSARRASYGYTF	TGCAGTGCTAGAAGGGCCTCCTATGGCTACACCTTC
TRBJ1-1	TRBV6-5	.	.	16	CASSYSNQEGDTEAFF	TGTGCCAGCAGTTACTCGAACCAGGAGGGGGACACTGAAGCTTTCTTT
TRBJ2-6	TRBV27	.	many	17	CASTKGHAPSEANVLTF	TGTGCCAGCACTAAGGGGCACGCACCCTCTGAGGCCAACGTCCTGACTTTC
TRBJ2-7	TRBV10-1	.	many	16	CASSESVGPGPYEQYF	TGCGCCAGCAGTGAGTCGGTAGGGCCGGGCCCTTACGAGCAGTACTTC
TRBJ2-7	TRBV6-1	TRBD2	many	14	CASSERAGVDEQYF	TGTGCCAGCAGTGAAAGAGCGGGAGTTGACGAGCAGTACTTC
TRBJ2-2	TRBV12-3/TRBV12-4	.	once	14	CASSVPLRGGELFF	TGTGCCAGCAGCGTCCCCCTTAGGGGCGGGGAGCTGTTTTTT
TRBJ1-6	TRBV28	.	many	13	CASSLGYYSPLHF	TGTGCCAGCAGTTTAGGGTACTATTCACCCCTCCACTTT
TRBJ2-2	TRBV13	.	.	15	CASRYTEEGTGEPFF	TGTGCCAGCAGATATACAGAGGAGGGAACCGGGGAGCCGTTTTTT
TRBJ1-2	TRBV2	.	.	15	CASSDFQGPGQGYTF	TGTGCCAGCAGTGATTTTCAAGGACCGGGTCAAGGCTACACCTTC
TRBJ2-5	TRBV20-1	TRBD1	many	12	CSAWGTEETQYF	TGCAGTGCCTGGGGGACAGAAGAGACCCAGTACTTC
TRBJ1-5	TRBV2	TRBD1	many	13	CASRGTGYEPQHF	TGTGCCAGCAGGGGGACAGGGTACGAGCCCCAGCATTTT
TRBJ2-7	TRBV20-1	.	many	14	CSAREPGPRYEQYF	TGCAGTGCTAGAGAACCAGGCCCCCGCTACGAGCAGTACTTC
TRBJ1-1	TRBV5-1	TRBD1	few	15	CASSWPTGVNTEAFF	TGCGCCAGCAGCTGGCCGACAGGGGTGAACACTGAAGCTTTCTTT
TRBJ2-2	TRBV11-2	.	many	15	CASSRTAGYSGELFF	TGTGCCAGCAGCCGAACGGCAGGGTACTCCGGGGAGCTGTTTTTT
TRBJ2-5	TRBV6-1	.	many	14	CASSTPGAGETQYF	TGTGCCAGCAGCACTCCTGGGGCCGGGGAGACCCAGTACTTC
TRBJ1-2	TRBV12-3/TRBV12-4	TRBD1	many	15	CASSLWDREGYGYTF	TGTGCCAGCAGTTTATGGGACAGGGAAGGCTATGGCTACACCTTC
TRBJ2-7	TRBV3-1	.	few	15	CASSQGVGPTYEQYF	TGTGCCAGCAGCCAAGGGGTTGGGCCGACCTACGAGCAGTACTTC
TRBJ2-7	TRBV13	.	many	15	CASSLESARSYEQYF	TGTGCCAGCAGCTTAGAGTCAGCGCGCTCCTACGAGCAGTACTTC
TRBJ1-1	TRBV5-1	.	many	15	CASRDEGTITEEAFF	TGCGCCAGCAGGGACGAAGGTACCATCACTGAGGAAGCTTTCTTT